Listed below are T cell receptor beta chains from one sample, sequenced in a study of a mutant IDH1 vaccine in newly diagnosed glioma. The antigens of these receptors remain unknown. Clones were read by immunoSEQ multiplex PCR, and TCRdb kept only the in-frame ones, dropping some. Among approximately 35,000 clones listed, 85% to 90% were seen once. Sequencing used PBMCs, obtained from a glioma patient whose treatment included an IDH1 peptide vaccine. The origin of the receptors is a man between 35 and 55 years old with glioma. Each CDR3 is given with its conserved first and last residue. The D gene is left open where the match is weak. Where a row states a size, it is once, few, many or the class of an expanded clone; other rows omit it.

TRBJ1-5 - TRBV6-6 - TGTGCCAGCAGTTCAACCGGCGGGCAGCCCCAGCATTTT CASSSTGGQPQHF
TRBJ2-6 TRBD1 TRBV18 - TGTGCCAGCTCACCTATTGGACAGGGGTTAGGCTCTGGGGCCAACGTCCTGACTTTC CASSPIGQGLGSGANVLTF
TRBJ2-6 TRBD2 TRBV5-1 - TGCGCCAGCAGCTTTGGACTAGCGGCCTCCTCTGGGGCCAACGTCCTGACTTTC CASSFGLAASSGANVLTF
TRBJ2-3 - TRBV27 few TGTGCCAGCAGTTTCCGGGGAGATACGCAGTATTTT CASSFRGDTQYF
TRBJ1-3 - TRBV7-9 - TGTGCCTCAGCGGATACCGGACAGTCCTCTGGAAACACCATATATTTT CASADTGQSSGNTIYF
TRBJ1-5 TRBD1 TRBV6-6 once TGTGCCAGCAGTAGACAGGGGTATCAGCCCCAGCATTTT CASSRQGYQPQHF
TRBJ2-3 TRBD2 TRBV7-2 - TGTGCCAGCAGCTTAATCGGACTAGCGCTAGATACGCAGTATTTT CASSLIGLALDTQYF
TRBJ1-2 - TRBV29-1 - TGCAGCGTTGGAAGGGGGGTAGTAGCGGGAGATGGCTACACCTTC CSVGRGVVAGDGYTF
TRBJ2-1 TRBD2 TRBV7-9 once TGTGCCAGCAGCTTCAGCGGGGAAAGTCAGAATGAGCAGTTCTTC CASSFSGESQNEQFF
TRBJ1-5 TRBD1 TRBV18 - TGTGCCAGCTCACCGCCGACCGGGACAGGGAGCTATCAGCCCCAGCATTTT CASSPPTGTGSYQPQHF
TRBJ1-1 - TRBV19 - TGTGCCACGGCGGAGGGGAAGGGCACTGAAGCTTTCTTT CATAEGKGTEAFF
TRBJ2-3 TRBD1 TRBV5-4 once TGTGCCAGCAGCTCGGTTCCGACAGGGGCCGGCACAGATACGCAGTATTTT CASSSVPTGAGTDTQYF
TRBJ1-3 - TRBV7-6 - TGTGCCAGCAGCTTAGATATCGGAGGCTCTGGAAACACCATATATTTT CASSLDIGGSGNTIYF
TRBJ2-2 TRBD2 TRBV2 - TGTGCCAGCAGATCGGGAGCGGGAGTATTTACCGGGGAGCTGTTTTTT CASRSGAGVFTGELFF
TRBJ2-3 - TRBV19 - TGTGCCAGTAGTATAAACAGTATGGATACGCAGTATTTT CASSINSMDTQYF
TRBJ1-1 - TRBV7-9 few TGTGCCACCGTGTGGGGGACTGAAGCTTTCTTT CATVWGTEAFF
TRBJ1-4 TRBD1 TRBV5-1 - TGCGCCAGCAGCTGGGGGGACAGAGGAAATGAAAAACTGTTTTTT CASSWGDRGNEKLFF
TRBJ2-5 TRBD2 TRBV6-5 - TGTGCCAGCAGTTACTCGGGGGGGGAGACCCAGTACTTC CASSYSGGETQYF
TRBJ1-1 - TRBV7-9 - TGTGCCAGCAGCTTAGGGTCAGGTGAAGCTTTCTTT CASSLGSGEAFF
TRBJ2-5 TRBD2 TRBV14 few TGTGCCAGCAGCCAAGCGTCTAGCGGGAGAGGGGAGACCCAGTACTTC CASSQASSGRGETQYF
TRBJ2-1 - TRBV9 - TGTGCCAGCAGCTCCTTTATACAGGGAACAGAGGAGCAGTTCTTC CASSSFIQGTEEQFF
TRBJ1-3 - TRBV4-1 - TGCGCCAGCAGCCAAGATTTGGTAGGGAAAGGAAACACCATATATTTT CASSQDLVGKGNTIYF
TRBJ1-5 - TRBV7-8 - TGTGCCAGCAGCTCGTTGCCTTCAGGACAGCTAAATCAGCCCCAGCATTTT CASSSLPSGQLNQPQHF
TRBJ2-1 TRBD1 TRBV5-1 - TGCGCCAGCAGGGTACAGGGGACCTACAATGAGCAGTTCTTC CASRVQGTYNEQFF
TRBJ2-2 TRBD2 TRBV7-3 - TGTGCCAGCAGCTGGGGACTAGCGAACACCGGGGAGCTGTTTTTT CASSWGLANTGELFF
TRBJ1-3 - TRBV2 - TGTGCCAGCAGTGTTATATCAGTCTCTGGAAACACCATATATTTT CASSVISVSGNTIYF
TRBJ2-3 TRBD1 TRBV29-1 - TGCAGCGTTGGACAGGGGGCCTACACAGATACGCAGTATTTT CSVGQGAYTDTQYF
TRBJ2-3 TRBD1 TRBV5-4 - TGTGCCAGCAGCTTAAGGGACAGGGGGCTTAGGACAGATACGCAGTATTTT CASSLRDRGLRTDTQYF
TRBJ2-7 TRBD1 TRBV28 - TGTGCCACTCTTTACAGGGGGCAGTCCGAGCAGTACTTC CATLYRGQSEQYF
TRBJ2-2 - TRBV2 few TGTGCCAGCAGTGTTACAGGGATGGCCGGGGAGCTGTTTTTT CASSVTGMAGELFF
TRBJ2-1 TRBD2 TRBV28 - TGTGCCAGCAGTTTTCTAGCGGGGGATGGTGAGCAGTTCTTC CASSFLAGDGEQFF
TRBJ2-4 - TRBV5-1 - TGCGCCAGCAGCTTGGCCGTCCTCTCCCGGCTAGCCAAAAACATTCAGTACTTC CASSLAVLSRLAKNIQYF
TRBJ1-5 - TRBV19 - TGTGCCAGTAGTATAAAGGGGATTTATCAGCCCCAGCATTTT CASSIKGIYQPQHF
TRBJ2-7 - TRBV19 - TGTGCCAGTAGTTATCGTGACAGTTCCTACGAGCAGTACTTC CASSYRDSSYEQYF
TRBJ2-2 - TRBV9 - TGTGCCAGCAGCGTAAGGGGGGTTGACACCGGGGAGCTGTTTTTT CASSVRGVDTGELFF
TRBJ2-2 - TRBV7-2 - TGTGCCAGCAGCCTCCGGGGTGCGAACACCGGGGAGCTGTTTTTT CASSLRGANTGELFF
TRBJ1-1 - TRBV10-1 - TGCGCCAGCAGTGAAGGCAGGGACATTGAAGCTTTCTTT CASSEGRDIEAFF
TRBJ2-7 - TRBV10-3 - TGTGCCATCAGTGAGTCGTGGAAGCTAACCTACGAGCAGTACTTC CAISESWKLTYEQYF
TRBJ2-7 TRBD1 TRBV28 - TGTGCCAGCAGTACCACAGGGGCGCAGTACTTC CASSTTGAQYF
TRBJ1-5 - TRBV6-5 - TGTGCCAGCAGTTACGGGTCCGGCAGCCAGCCCCAGCATTTT CASSYGSGSQPQHF
TRBJ1-1 - TRBV30 few TGTGCCTGGAGTGCGGAAAGTTACACTGAAGCTTTCTTT CAWSAESYTEAFF
TRBJ2-7 TRBD1 TRBV7-8 - TGTGCCAGCAGCCCCCGGGACAGGGGAAAAACGGGGCTCTACGAGCAGTACTTC CASSPRDRGKTGLYEQYF
TRBJ2-1 TRBD1 TRBV19 few TGTGCCAGTAGCATACAGGGTTCAGGGGGAGAGCAGTTCTTC CASSIQGSGGEQFF
TRBJ1-2 - TRBV5-1 few TGCGCCAGCAGCTTTTCCGGGACACAAGCTGGTGGCTACACCTTC CASSFSGTQAGGYTF
TRBJ1-5 - TRBV6-5 - TGTGCCAGCAGTTCATATAGCAATCAGCCCCAGCATTTT CASSSYSNQPQHF
TRBJ2-5 - TRBV30 - TGTGCCTGGAGTGTAGGGGGCCAAGAGACCCAGTACTTC CAWSVGGQETQYF
TRBJ1-2 - TRBV19 once TGTGCCAGTAGTACTGACACGGAGTATGGCTACACCTTC CASSTDTEYGYTF
TRBJ1-2 - TRBV5-1 - TGCGCCAGCAGCTTGGGGACAGTAAACTATGGCTACACCTTC CASSLGTVNYGYTF
TRBJ2-7 - TRBV11-2 once TGTGCCAGCAGCCCAGGACACCCCTACGAGCAGTACTTC CASSPGHPYEQYF
TRBJ1-6 - TRBV19 - TGTGCCAGTAGTTTACGACAGGATAATTCACCCCTCCACTTT CASSLRQDNSPLHF
TRBJ1-6 - TRBV6-1 - TGTGCCAGCAGTGAAAATGGGCTGAATTCACCCCTCCACTTT CASSENGLNSPLHF
TRBJ2-3 - TRBV7-9 - TGTGCCAGCAACCCGGAACCGGGACACCCACCCACAGATACGCAGTATTTT CASNPEPGHPPTDTQYF
TRBJ2-7 TRBD2 TRBV4-2 - TGTGCCAGCAGCCAAACTAGCGGGAGTATCTACGAGCAGTACTTC CASSQTSGSIYEQYF